This entry lists 17 T cell receptor beta chains sequenced from one sample in a study of T cells in Graves' hyperthyroidism and ophthalmopathy. TCR beta CDR3 regions were amplified from RNA. A first-round RT-PCR of the TCR CDR3 used the HTBI primer set. TCRdb processed the multiplex PCR reads anew with MiXCR; each CDR3 protein has one entry. The sample yields roughly 840,000 distinct CDR3 sequences, over 35% seen once. The sequencing sample was made of blood. The receptors stem from a man between 18 and 35 years old with Graves' hyperthyroidism.

This clonotype was recorded many times. The chain uses TRBV2 and TRBJ1-4, with D perhaps TRBD1 (5 bases). Trimming stripped 2 bases from V and 4 bases from J, with 8 bases between. The CDR3 has 14 amino acids. Per germline, CDR1 SNHLY and CDR2 FYNNEI. The CDR3 protein is CASSETGGNEKLFF. In DNA form, the CDR3 reads TGTGCCAGCAGTGAAACCGGGGGTAATGAAAAACTGTTTTTT.

CDR3 residues: CASSGQAHNEQYF. The CDR3 nucleotides are TGTGCCAGCAGCGGACAGGCTCACAACGAGCAGTACTTC. The chain couples TRBV7-8 to TRBJ2-7, with 7 bases fitting TRBD1. CDR1 and CDR2 from the germline V gene are SGHVS and FQNEAQ. This CDR3 has 13 residues. Unmatched junction bases numbered 6, after V lost 5 bases and J lost 5 bases.

The V gene is TRBV6-6, the J gene TRBJ1-3; D is ambiguous. This CDR3 region has 13 residues. Per germline, CDR1 MNHNY and CDR2 SVGAGI (reference sequence). V lost 2 bases and J lost 7, with 9 bases in between. CDR3 DNA: TGTGCCAGCAGTTACGGCCTGGGCAACACCATATATTTT. Protein sequence: CASSYGLGNTIYF.

This clonotype was seen at least ten times. The rearrangement links TRBV7-8 to TRBJ2-7; tentative D call: TRBD1 (6 bases). Deletions cut 5 bases from V and 0 bases from J, with 14 bases between. Germline V CDR1 and CDR2: SGHVS, FQNEAQ. The CDR3 is 15 residues long. As DNA, the CDR3 is TGTGCCAGCAGCCCCCACCGGGACACCTCCTACGAGCAGTACTTC. Protein product: CASSPHRDTSYEQYF.

The chain is built from TRBV7-6 and TRBJ1-5; D is undetermined. CDR1 and CDR2 from the germline V gene are SGHVS and FNYEAQ. The CDR3 covers 17 residues. The V end lost 5 bases, the J end lost 0 bases, and 17 bases lay between the germline ends. CDR3 in DNA: TGTGCCAGCAGCGCACGGCCGGGCGGTGATAGCAATCAGCCCCAGCATTTT. Translated, it gives CASSARPGGDSNQPQHF.

The sample holds many counts of this clonotype. The chain employs TRBV7-3 and TRBJ2-6; 7 nucleotides align to TRBD1. V gave up 5 bases and J gave up 1 base; unmatched junction bases: 2. This CDR3 is built from 15 residues. Germline values: CDR1 SGHTA, CDR2 FQGTGA. The CDR3 nucleotides read TGTGCCAGCAGCCCGACAGGGTCTGGGGCCAACGTCCTGACTTTC. Translated, it gives CASSPTGSGANVLTF.

The gene calls are TRBV7-8 and TRBJ1-5; no clear D. The CDR3 consists of 18 residues. V was cut by 4 bases and J by 0 bases, with 19 bases left in between. In germline, CDR1 is SGHVS, CDR2 FQNEAQ. For the CDR3, the DNA is TGTGCCAGCAGCTCCCGGTGGGCCGCTGGAATTAGCAATCAGCCCCAGCATTTT. The encoded protein is CASSSRWAAGISNQPQHF.

The J gene is TRBJ2-7, the V gene TRBV12-3 or TRBV12-4; possible D gene TRBD1, 6 bases. This CDR3 contains 16 residues. Trimming took 3 bases from V and 0 from J, leaving 15 bases between them. The CDR3 is CASSLTGHPSSYEQYF. In DNA, the CDR3 is TGTGCCAGCAGTTTGACGGGACATCCGAGCTCCTACGAGCAGTACTTC.

This clonotype showed up just once. The CDR3 nucleotides read TGTGCCAGCAGTGACGGTAACAATGAGCAGTTCTTC. Residues: CASSDGNNEQFF. The rearrangement joins TRBV2 to TRBJ2-7, with no clear D. The J call is uncertain, as TRBJ2-1 better fits the DNA end. Germline CDR1 is SNHLY and CDR2 is FYNNEI. CDR3 length: 12 residues.

The chain combines TRBV11-3 with TRBJ1-1; D unresolved. Trimming removed 1 base from V and 9 bases from J, with 6 bases in between. The CDR3 loop spans 11 amino acids. Germline values: CDR1 SGHNT, CDR2 YENEEA. CDR3 protein: CASSLGLKAFF. The CDR3 DNA is TGTGCCAGCAGCTTAGGCCTGAAAGCTTTCTTT.

This clonotype was seen a few times. The chain employs TRBV2 and TRBJ1-1; the D is unclear. This CDR3 is built from 11 residues. V was trimmed by 7 bases and J by 3 bases, leaving 6 bases between them. Germline lookup yields CDR1 SNHLY and CDR2 FYNNEI. CDR3 in DNA: TGTGCCAGCAAGTTGGACACTGAAGCTTTCTTT. Residues: CASKLDTEAFF.

This clonotype was observed many times. The chain links TRBV10-2 to TRBJ2-5; 9 positions match TRBD1. The V segment lost 2 bases and the J segment 4 bases; nucleotides outside the gene matches: 8. Germline V gives CDR1 WSHSY, CDR2 SAAADI. There are 16 residues in the CDR3. The CDR3 protein is CASSELSGTGRETQYF. The CDR3 nucleotides are TGCGCCAGCAGTGAGCTATCCGGGACAGGGCGAGAGACCCAGTACTTC.

About this clonotype: A much larger clone differs from this one at a single base, so this may be a read error. This sequence joins TRBV19 and TRBJ1-1; D is ambiguous. CDR3 size: 14 residues. The V gene's germline CDR1 is LNHDA and CDR2 SQIVND (reference sequence). DNA of the CDR3: TGTGCCAGTAGTATTTCACGGTTGAACGCTGAAGCTTTCTTT. Its protein product is CASSISRLNAEAFF.

This clonotype was seen repeatedly, ten times or more. The chain joins TRBV10-2 to TRBJ2-5, with 10 nucleotides matching TRBD2. J gave up 5 bases and V 6 bases, and 12 bases lay outside the gene matches. This CDR3 has 16 amino acids. Germline V gives CDR1 WSHSY, CDR2 SAAADI. The CDR3 DNA sequence: TGCGCCAGCAGGAGGGGGAGGCTAGCGGGGGTGGAGACCCAGTACTTC. Protein sequence: CASRRGRLAGVETQYF.

The CDR3 is CSARDWDRDLFEQYF. As DNA, the CDR3 is TGCAGTGCTAGAGATTGGGACAGGGACCTTTTCGAGCAGTACTTC. This chain joins TRBV20-1 and TRBJ2-7; 9 bases agree with TRBD1. Looked up from germline, CDR1 is DFQATT and CDR2 is SNEGSKA (reference sequence). Trimming took 0 bases from V and 6 from J; bases not matched to a gene: 9. CDR3 length: 15 residues.

This clonotype was seen many times. V gene TRBV20-1 combines with J gene TRBJ2-7; 8 nucleotides align to TRBD1. Germline assignment: CDR1 DFQATT and CDR2 SNEGSKA (reference sequence). The J segment lost 2 bases and the V segment lost 6 bases, leaving 6 bases of the junction unmatched. CDR3 length equals 13 residues. The CDR3 DNA sequence: TGCAGTGCAATGGGGGGACAGGCCTACGAGCAGTACTTC. Its translation: CSAMGGQAYEQYF.

The chain recombines TRBV2 with TRBJ2-2; D is unresolved. V was cut by 5 bases and J by 5 bases, with 18 bases left in between. The CDR3 totals 16 residues. CDR1 SNHLY and CDR2 FYNNEI come from the germline V gene. The CDR3 sequence is CASSINAEKGTGELFF. The CDR3 DNA is TGTGCCAGCAGTATAAACGCGGAAAAAGGGACCGGGGAGCTGTTTTTT.